The 12 T cell receptor beta chains below were found in one sample sequenced in a study of blood T cells in healthy people across ages (dated by TCRdb to the mid-2010s). Library preparation was by 5' RACE. The sequencer listed for this sample is Illumina HiSeq 2500. A second PCR of about 6 to 11 cycles was run with a J-beta primer mix and a sample-barcoded 5' primer. Clones were called with MiXCR by TCRdb after fastp trimmed the public reads at Q25, and only in-frame beta chains were retained. Rows with one shared CDR3 protein collapse into an entry with the most common genes and DNA. Present in this sample are about 840,000 distinct CDR3 sequences, 29% of which were seen just once. Roughly a tenth of the sample goes to the ten largest clones. The sample was also linked to a second study, of T cells of mothers and their children.

Source material: blood. The receptors originated from a woman aged 40-49 years in good health.

The rearrangement joins TRBV18 to TRBJ1-2, with a possible D match to TRBD1 (6 bases). Trimming pared 3 bases from V and 7 bases from J, leaving 18 bases between. The CDR3 has 15 amino acids. Germline V lookup: CDR1 KGHSH, CDR2 LQKENI. Written as DNA, the CDR3 is TGTGCCAGCTCACCCTCTAAGTGGGGGCTATTTGGCTACACCTTC. Translated, it gives CASSPSKWGLFGYTF.

This clonotype appeared many times. The gene calls are TRBV20-1 and TRBJ2-5; D not certain. This CDR3 contains 13 residues. Trimming removed 3 bases at V and 4 bases at J, with 12 bases between. The V gene's germline CDR1 is DFQATT and CDR2 SNEGSKA (reference sequence). CDR3 DNA: TGCAGTGCTAGTAAGGAGCGAGGAGAGACCCAGTACTTC. As protein: CSASKERGETQYF.

V gene TRBV3-1 combines with J gene TRBJ1-4, with no clear D. The CDR3 covers 14 residues. Trimming took off 6 bases at V and 16 bases at J, with 24 bases between the two ends. CDR1 is LGHDT, CDR2 YNNKEL, per germline (reference sequence). CDR3 nucleotides: TGTGCCAGCAGTGAAGATGCAGGACCGGAGCCTTCGTTTTTT. This encodes CASSEDAGPEPSFF.

The V and J genes are TRBV12-3 or TRBV12-4 and TRBJ2-3; 10 nucleotides agree with TRBD2. CDR3 length equals 18 residues. V was clipped by 7 bases and J by 3 bases; unmatched bases: 16. CDR3 coding DNA: TGTGCCAGCAATCCTTATCCGGGACTAGCGATCGATACAGATACGCAGTATTTT. It codes for CASNPYPGLAIDTDTQYF.

In the case of this clonotype: The CDR3 ends on some other residue instead of the conserved phenylalanine or tryptophan, so this is likely a read error. V is TRBV4-1 and J is TRBJ1-1, with D hard to call. Germline V lookup: CDR1 MGHRA, CDR2 YSYEKL. V shed 5 bases and J shed 6 bases, with 16 bases lying between them. This CDR3 comprises 14 residues. The CDR3 here is CASSTRMVEPEAFC. In DNA form, the CDR3 reads TGCGCCAGCAGCACCCGGATGGTAGAGCCTGAAGCTTTCTGT.

This clonotype came up many times. The chain links TRBV6-4 to TRBJ2-7; perhaps TRBD1 as D (6 bases). The V end was cut by 0 bases, the J end by 4 bases, with 13 bases between. The CDR3 is 15 amino acids. CDR1 and CDR2 (germline): MRHNA, SNTAGT. Here the CDR3 DNA reads TGTGCCAGCAGTGACTCTAGTCCCCAGGGGTACGAGCAGTACTTC. Its translation: CASSDSSPQGYEQYF.

This clonotype occurred a few times. This chain joins TRBV20-1 and TRBJ1-2, with D tentatively TRBD1 (6 bases). With 0 bases removed from V and 5 bases from J, the gap between germline ends came to 13 bases. Germline CDR1 reads DFQATT; CDR2 reads SNEGSKA (reference sequence). This CDR3 is 14 amino acids long. The CDR3 sequence: CSAREPGTSYGYTF. CDR3 coding DNA: TGCAGTGCTAGAGAACCCGGGACATCTTATGGCTACACCTTC.

This clonotype appeared many times. The chain carries TRBV5-1 and TRBJ2-4; D uncertain. Trimming took off 4 bases at V and 8 bases at J, with 16 bases between the two ends. Germline-derived CDR1 and CDR2 are SGHRS and YFSETQ. The CDR3 length is 14 residues. CDR3: CASSQETITDIQYF. CDR3 sequence (DNA): TGCGCCAGCAGCCAGGAGACGATTACGGACATTCAGTACTTC.

This clonotype was counted at least ten times. This chain connects TRBV29-1 to TRBJ2-7; D perhaps matches TRBD2 (7 bases). CDR1 and CDR2 from the germline V gene are SQVTM and ANQGSEA. Trimming left V 3 bases short and J 0 bases short, with 12 bases between. This CDR3 is built from 14 residues. The CDR3 sequence: CSVEGGASSYEQYF. CDR3 in DNA: TGCAGCGTTGAGGGGGGGGCTAGCTCCTACGAGCAGTACTTC.

This sequence joins TRBV28 and TRBJ2-1; 12 nucleotides agree with TRBD2. Germline CDR1 reads MDHEN; CDR2 reads SYDVKM. This CDR3 spans 20 amino acids. The J segment lost 0 bases and the V segment lost 2 bases, leaving 11 bases of the junction unmatched. CDR3: CASSLGGLAGPPFSYNEQFF. CDR3 coding DNA: TGTGCCAGCAGTTTAGGAGGACTAGCGGGGCCTCCGTTCTCCTACAATGAGCAGTTCTTC.

This clonotype has a single count. Since a much larger clone is just one base distant, this may be a read error. V and J are TRBV29-1 and TRBJ1-5; 8 bases are a match to TRBD1. Germline assignment: CDR1 SQVTM and CDR2 ANQGSEA. CDR3 length equals 12 residues. With V trimmed by 7 bases and J by 10 bases, 9 bases remained unmatched. CDR3 region: CSAFGQGGPQHF. CDR3 coding DNA: TGCAGCGCCTTTGGACAGGGAGGACCCCAGCATTTT.

This clonotype was seen ten or more times. The chain carries TRBV6-2 or TRBV6-3 and TRBJ1-2; D unclear. V gave up 9 bases and J gave up 2 bases, with 13 bases separating them. The CDR3 consists of 13 residues. CDR1 and CDR2 from the germline V gene are MNHEY and SVGEGT. The CDR3 nucleotides read TGTGCCAGTTCCTACCGGGCGAACTATGGCTACACCTTC. Its protein product is CASSYRANYGYTF.